Below are 8 T cell receptor beta chains sequenced from a single sample in a study of cytomegalovirus exposure and HLA in healthy donors. Assay used: immunoSEQ multiplex PCR; TCRdb lists only in-frame clones, some missing. The sample lists under 100,000 clones; approximately 84% were seen once. Sequenced input: PBMCs. The receptors were sampled from a woman between 18 and 29 years old in good health and CMV-seropositive.

The chain links TRBV6-5 to TRBJ2-7; 9 bases align to TRBD1. The CDR3 has 15 amino acids. Unmatched junction bases numbered 6, after V lost 6 bases and J lost 0 bases. CDR1 and CDR2 from the germline V gene are MNHEY and SVGAGI. The DNA of the CDR3 is TGTGCCAGCAGGCCCGGACAGGGGCCCTCCTACGAGCAGTACTTC. Its translation is CASRPGQGPSYEQYF.

This chain joins TRBV4-3 and TRBJ2-7; 15 nucleotides match TRBD2. V gave up 0 bases and J gave up 0 bases; unmatched junction bases: 9. CDR1 and CDR2 from the germline V gene are LGHNA and YSLEER. The CDR3 contains 20 residues. CDR3 bases: TGCGCCAGCAGCCAAGATTCACCCGGGACTAGCGGGGGGTTCTCCTACGAGCAGTACTTC. Translated, it gives CASSQDSPGTSGGFSYEQYF.

The chain combines TRBV28 with TRBJ2-1; TRBD1 matches at 11 bases. The V segment lost 6 bases and the J segment 5 bases; nucleotides outside the gene matches: 12. The germline V gene encodes CDR1 MDHEN and CDR2 SYDVKM. The CDR3 sequence is 17 residues long. This CDR3 reads CASSPTADRGPNNEQFF. Written as DNA, the CDR3 is TGTGCCAGCAGCCCGACCGCGGACAGGGGGCCGAACAATGAGCAGTTCTTC.

This clone was detected only a few times. The chain recombines TRBV11-2 with TRBJ2-3, with D perhaps TRBD2 (5 bases). The CDR3 has 14 amino acids. Between the trimmed V and J ends, which lost 1 base and 1 base, there was a span of 6 bases. Germline V gives CDR1 SGHAT, CDR2 FQNNGV. The CDR3, as DNA: TGTGCCAGCAGCTTAGGTAGCGGCACAGATACGCAGTATTTT. It encodes CASSLGSGTDTQYF.

This chain uses TRBV18 with TRBJ1-5, with no clear D. Trimming cost V 2 bases and J 7 bases, with 6 bases left between them. Germline V lookup: CDR1 KGHSH, CDR2 LQKENI. The CDR3 loop spans 12 amino acids. The CDR3 nucleotides read TGTGCCAGCTCACCAGGGAGCCAGCCCCAGCATTTT. Translation gives CASSPGSQPQHF. Supplemented by reference TRBV18 and TRBJ1-5, the full variable domain reads NAGVMQNPRHLVRRRGQEARLRCSPMKGHSHVYWYRQLPEEGLKFMVYLQKENIIDESGMPKERFSAEFPKEGPSILRIQQVVRGDSAAYFCASSPGSQPQHFGDGTRLSIL.

The chain combines TRBV6-5 with TRBJ1-3, with 7 positions matching TRBD1. Per the germline V gene, CDR1 is MNHEY and CDR2 is SVGAGI. J lost 2 bases, V lost 6 bases, and 1 base had no gene match. This CDR3 is 13 amino acids long. In nucleotides, the CDR3 is TGTGCCAGCAGCCAGGGGGCTGGAAACACCATATATTTT. Its protein is CASSQGAGNTIYF.

The chain recombines TRBV13 with TRBJ2-7; TRBD1 is a possible D gene (6 bases). Germline lookup yields CDR1 PRHDT and CDR2 FYEKMQ (reference sequence). Trimming took off 5 bases at V and 6 bases at J, with 11 bases between the two ends. This CDR3 is 12 amino acids long. In DNA form, the CDR3 reads TGTGCCAGCAGCCTAACAGGGTTCGAGCAGTACTTC. It encodes CASSLTGFEQYF.

The chain has TRBV4-2 and TRBJ1-2, with a weak D call TRBD1 (5 bases). Trimming shortened V by 3 bases and J by 0 bases, and 17 bases separated the two germline ends. CDR3 length: 17 amino acids. Germline CDR1 LGHNA, CDR2 YNFKEQ. CDR3 region: CASSHAESTDTNYGYTF. The CDR3 DNA reads TGTGCCAGCAGCCACGCCGAGTCGACAGATACTAACTATGGCTACACCTTC.